Listed below are T cell receptor beta chains from one sample, sequenced in a study of regulatory T cells in long-lasting Graves disease. TCRdb itself ran the multiplex PCR reads through MiXCR, one entry per CDR3 protein. The sample comprises roughly 440,000 distinct CDR3 sequences, about a sixth of which are singletons, and 20% to 25% rests with the top ten. A further study also used this sample, focusing on T cells in Graves' hyperthyroidism and ophthalmopathy.

This specimen consisted of peripheral blood mononuclear cells (PBMCs), obtained at new diagnosis, from a patient treated with antithyroid drugs. These receptors were obtained from a woman aged 18-29 years with Graves disease. The CDR3 runs from the conserved cysteine through the conserved F or W. A D gene is named only where the DNA matches it firmly. Where a row states a size, it is once, few, many or the class of an expanded clone; other rows omit it.

j_call,d_call,clone_size,v_call,cdr3_aa,cdr3_nt
TRBJ2-5,TRBD2,many,TRBV7-2,CASSFRTSGRKETQYF,TGTGCCAGCAGCTTCCGGACTAGCGGGAGGAAAGAGACCCAGTACTTC
TRBJ1-5,NA,many,TRBV28,CASSPHVGDYSNQPQHF,TGTGCCAGCAGTCCCCACGTTGGAGATTATAGCAATCAGCCCCAGCATTTT
TRBJ1-5,NA,many,TRBV2,CASSENGPEPQHF,TGTGCCAGCAGTGAAAACGGGCCTGAGCCCCAGCATTTT
TRBJ2-7,TRBD2,many,TRBV18,CASSPTREGREQYF,TGTGCCAGCTCACCAACCCGGGAGGGACGCGAGCAGTACTTC
TRBJ1-1,NA,many,TRBV6-2/TRBV6-3,CASSSPLTGFNTEAFF,TGTGCCAGCAGTTCCCCACTCACAGGGTTTAACACTGAAGCTTTCTTT
TRBJ2-3,NA,many,TRBV9,CASSVTSTDTQYF,TGTGCCAGCAGCGTAACTAGCACAGATACGCAGTATTTT
TRBJ1-1,TRBD1,NA,TRBV7-2,CASSLKGQGRAFF,TGTGCCAGCAGCTTAAAGGGACAGGGACGAGCTTTCTTT
TRBJ1-2,TRBD1,few,TRBV9,CASSAGQPYGYTF,TGTGCCAGCAGCGCGGGACAGCCCTATGGCTACACCTTC
TRBJ2-4,TRBD2,many,TRBV12-3/TRBV12-4,CASRGGTKNIQYF,TGTGCCAGCAGGGGGGGGACCAAAAACATTCAGTACTTC
TRBJ2-2,TRBD2,few,TRBV12-3/TRBV12-4,CASSSQGTSTGELFF,TGTGCCAGCAGTTCTCAGGGGACTAGCACCGGGGAGCTGTTTTTT
TRBJ1-5,NA,many,TRBV28,CASSLYQYYSNQPQHF,TGTGCCAGCAGTTTATACCAGTATTATAGCAATCAGCCCCAGCATTTT
TRBJ2-1,NA,NA,TRBV6-1,CASSEVDRGLSYNEQSF,TGTGCCAGCAGTGAAGTGGATCGGGGACTCTCCTACAATGAGCAGTCCTTC
TRBJ1-2,TRBD1,many,TRBV6-2/TRBV6-3,CASIATTGYWSNYGYTF,TGTGCCAGCATTGCCACGACAGGGTATTGGAGTAACTATGGCTACACCTTC
TRBJ2-5,TRBD1,NA,TRBV2,CASRDRGPETQYF,TGTGCCAGCAGAGACAGGGGGCCAGAGACCCAGTACTTC
TRBJ2-5,NA,many,TRBV28,CASNAPGTQETQYF,TGTGCCAGCAACGCGCCGGGGACCCAAGAGACCCAGTACTTC
TRBJ2-1,TRBD1,many,TRBV5-1,CASSLVGTGRGYNEQFF,TGCGCCAGCAGCTTGGTGGGGACAGGGAGGGGCTACAATGAGCAGTTCTTC
TRBJ2-3,NA,NA,TRBV13,CASSLGGAGFDTQYF,TGTGCCAGCAGCTTAGGAGGGGCGGGATTCGATACGCAGTATTTT
TRBJ2-2,NA,NA,TRBV6-1,CASSVTWSIGELFF,TGTGCCAGCAGTGTGACTTGGAGTATCGGGGAGCTGTTTTTT
TRBJ2-7,TRBD2,few,TRBV5-1,CASSNGGGTEQYF,TGCGCCAGCAGCAATGGGGGGGGGACCGAGCAGTACTTC
TRBJ2-3,TRBD1,many,TRBV24-1,CATSDRDRITDTQYF,TGTGCCACCAGTGACAGGGACAGAATCACAGATACGCAGTATTTT
TRBJ2-3,NA,few,TRBV6-2/TRBV6-3,CASSGIISDTQYF,TGTGCCAGCAGTGGAATAATCTCCGATACGCAGTATTTT
TRBJ2-1,NA,NA,TRBV7-9,CASSFPGTPKYNEQFF,TGTGCCAGCAGCTTCCCCGGGACACCTAAATACAATGAGCAGTTCTTC